This TCR beta chain stems from a study of human T cells and chemical hapten exposure. Overall study: Small volume differences among pooled libraries mainly caused per-sample TCR yield variation.

Germline V CDR1 and CDR2: MDHEN, SYDVKM. The CDR3 totals 15 residues. The J segment lost 2 bases and the V segment lost 4 bases, leaving 8 bases of the junction unmatched. Findings of the study overall: Significantly more large CDR3 similarity clusters were formed by expanded TCRs than by controls.

What the library attached to individual cDNA molecules were unique molecular identifiers. MiXCR was run by TCRdb on the RACE reads, yielding one entry per CDR3 protein. The profile shows about 350,000 distinct CDR3 sequences, roughly 6% of them singletons. A word on this clonotype: The antigen is not known.

Time point meaning: patch test 2, 6 weeks after DPC sensitization. Treatment indicated: therapeutic diphenylcyclopropenone sensitization with weekly scalp DPC. It was unfractionated whole blood from which total RNA was extracted. This specimen was whole blood, taken in connection with sensitization to the hapten diphenylcyclopropenone (DPC). This receptor was taken from a woman under 30 with alopecia areata. Some clones in this sample may be carry-over from other donors' samples. The chain couples TRBV28 to TRBJ2-7; 7 bases are a match to TRBD1. The CDR3 region is CASSSIGQDPYEQYF. In DNA form, the CDR3 reads TGTGCCAGCAGTTCTATCGGACAGGATCCCTACGAGCAGTACTTC. Based on the CDR3 plus reference TRBV28 and TRBJ2-7, the full variable domain is DVKVTQSSRYLVKRTGEKVFLECVQDMDHENMFWYRQDPGLGLRLIYFSYDVKMKEKGDIPEGYSVSREKKERFSLILESASTNQTSMYLCASSSIGQDPYEQYFGPGTRLTVT.